This T cell receptor (beta chain) was documented in a study of OX40 agonist ivuxolimab in advanced cancers. The overall study: Patients were dosed intravenously with ivuxolimab at 0.01 to 10 mg/kg every 2 weeks.

Produced via immunoSEQ multiplex PCR; TCRdb's table is partial and in-frame only. The repertoire includes about 80,000 clones, 80% to 90% of them detected once, and roughly 5.5% sits in the top ten. Specimen: CD4+ or CD8+ T cells sorted from blood, collected in a trial of the OX40 agonist ivuxolimab. This clonotype originated in an adult with an advanced solid tumor such as melanoma, head and neck, liver or kidney cancer.

CDR3 loop: CASRSQGNYGYTF. The CDR3 DNA is TGTGCCAGCAGGAGCCAGGGAAACTATGGCTACACCTTC. The rearrangement links TRBV27 to TRBJ1-2; perhaps TRBD1 as D (5 bases). The germline gives CDR1 MNHEY, CDR2 SMNVEV (reference sequence). This CDR3 spans 13 amino acids. V was trimmed by 6 bases and J by 2 bases, leaving 10 bases between them.